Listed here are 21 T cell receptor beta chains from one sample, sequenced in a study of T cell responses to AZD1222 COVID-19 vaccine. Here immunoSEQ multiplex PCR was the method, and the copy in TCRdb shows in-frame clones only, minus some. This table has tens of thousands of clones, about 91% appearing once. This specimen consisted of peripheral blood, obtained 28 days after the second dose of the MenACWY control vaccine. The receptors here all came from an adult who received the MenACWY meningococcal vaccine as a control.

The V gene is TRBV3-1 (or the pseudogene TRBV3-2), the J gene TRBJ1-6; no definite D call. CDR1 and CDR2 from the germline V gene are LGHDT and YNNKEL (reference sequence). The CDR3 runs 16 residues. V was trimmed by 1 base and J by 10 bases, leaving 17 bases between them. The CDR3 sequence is CASSQVHTAGESPLHF. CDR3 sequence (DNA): TGTGCCAGCAGCCAAGTGCACACCGCAGGAGAATCACCCCTCCACTTT.

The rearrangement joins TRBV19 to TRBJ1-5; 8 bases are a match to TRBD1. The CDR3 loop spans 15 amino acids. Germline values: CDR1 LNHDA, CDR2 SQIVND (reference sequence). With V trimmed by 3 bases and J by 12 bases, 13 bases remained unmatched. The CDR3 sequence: CASSIRTGPYTFQHF. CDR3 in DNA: TGTGCCAGTAGTATCCGGACAGGGCCCTATACTTTCCAGCATTTT.

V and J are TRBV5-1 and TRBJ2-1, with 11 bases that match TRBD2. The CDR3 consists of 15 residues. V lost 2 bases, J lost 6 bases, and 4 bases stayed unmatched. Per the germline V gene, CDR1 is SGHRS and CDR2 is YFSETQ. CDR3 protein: CASSFVAGGPNEQFF. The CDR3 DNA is TGCGCCAGCAGCTTTGTAGCGGGGGGGCCCAATGAGCAGTTCTTC.

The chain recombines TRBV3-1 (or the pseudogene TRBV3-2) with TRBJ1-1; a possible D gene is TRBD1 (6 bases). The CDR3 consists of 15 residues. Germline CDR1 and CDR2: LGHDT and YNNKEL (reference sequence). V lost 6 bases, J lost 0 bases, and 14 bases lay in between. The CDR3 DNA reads TGTGCCAGCAGACCCCGGACAGCCATGAACACTGAAGCTTTCTTT. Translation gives CASRPRTAMNTEAFF.

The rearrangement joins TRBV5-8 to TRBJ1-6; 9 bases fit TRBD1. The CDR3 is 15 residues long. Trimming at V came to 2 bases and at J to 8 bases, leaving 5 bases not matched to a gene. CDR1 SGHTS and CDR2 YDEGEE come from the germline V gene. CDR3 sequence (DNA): TGTGCCAGCAGCTTTTCGGACAGGGGTGATTCACCCCTCCACTTT. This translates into CASSFSDRGDSPLHF.

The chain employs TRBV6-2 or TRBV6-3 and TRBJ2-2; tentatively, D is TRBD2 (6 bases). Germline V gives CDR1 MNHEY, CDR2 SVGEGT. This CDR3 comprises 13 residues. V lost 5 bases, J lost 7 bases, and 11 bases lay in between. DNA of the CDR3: TGTGCCAGCAGTACCGGGGGAGTCGGGGAGCTGTTTTTT. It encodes CASSTGGVGELFF.

The CDR3 DNA reads as TGTGCTAGTGGGGACGGGGGGGTCACTGAAGCTTTCTTT. Translated, it gives CASGDGGVTEAFF. V usage is TRBV12-5 and J usage is TRBJ1-1, with D perhaps matching TRBD1 (5 bases). Germline lookup yields CDR1 LGHNT and CDR2 FRNRAP. The ends were cut back, 6 bases at V and 4 bases at J, with 12 bases in the middle. There are 13 residues in the CDR3. Full variable domain (remainder filled in from reference TRBV12-5 and TRBJ1-1): DARVTQTPRHKVTEMGQEVTMRCQPILGHNTVFWYRQTMMQGLELLAYFRNRAPLDDSGMPKDRFSAEMPDATLATLKIQPSEPRDSAVYFCASGDGGVTEAFFGQGTRLTVV.

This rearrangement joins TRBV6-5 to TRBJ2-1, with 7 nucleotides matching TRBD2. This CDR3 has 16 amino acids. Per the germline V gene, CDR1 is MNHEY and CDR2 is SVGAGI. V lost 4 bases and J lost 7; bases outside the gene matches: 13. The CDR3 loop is CASSFSFETGRNEQFF. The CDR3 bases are TGTGCCAGCAGTTTCTCATTCGAAACCGGGAGGAATGAGCAGTTCTTC.

CDR3 coding DNA: TGCGCCAGCAGAAAGGCCCAAGAGACCCAGTACTTC. Translated, it gives CASRKAQETQYF. The chain joins TRBV5-1 to TRBJ2-5; the D is unclear. The germline V and J ends were trimmed by 5 bases and 1 base, with 6 bases remaining between them. CDR1 SGHRS and CDR2 YFSETQ come from the germline V gene. The CDR3 sequence is 12 residues long.

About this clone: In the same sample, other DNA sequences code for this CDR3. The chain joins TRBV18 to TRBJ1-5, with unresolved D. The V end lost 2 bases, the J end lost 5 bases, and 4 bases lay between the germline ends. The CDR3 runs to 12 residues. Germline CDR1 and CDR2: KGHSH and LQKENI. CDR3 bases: TGTGCCAGCTCACCAGGGGATCAGCCCCAGCATTTT. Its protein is CASSPGDQPQHF.

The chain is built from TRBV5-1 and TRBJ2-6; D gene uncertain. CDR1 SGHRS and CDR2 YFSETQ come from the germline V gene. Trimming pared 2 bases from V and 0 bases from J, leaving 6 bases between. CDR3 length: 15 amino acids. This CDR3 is CASSFSVSGANVLTF. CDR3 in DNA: TGCGCCAGCAGCTTTAGTGTCTCTGGGGCCAACGTCCTGACTTTC. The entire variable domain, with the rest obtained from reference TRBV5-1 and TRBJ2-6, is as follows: KAGVTQTPRYLIKTRGQQVTLSCSPISGHRSVSWYQQTPGQGLQFLFEYFSETQRNKGNFPGRFSGRQFSNSRSEMNVSTLELGDSALYLCASSFSVSGANVLTFGAGSRLTVL.

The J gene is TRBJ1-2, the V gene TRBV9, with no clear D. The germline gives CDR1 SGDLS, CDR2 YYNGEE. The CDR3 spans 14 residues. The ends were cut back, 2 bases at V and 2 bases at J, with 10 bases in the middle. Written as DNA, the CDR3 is TGTGCCAGCAGCGTGGCAGCTTTAAACTATGGCTACACCTTC. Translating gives CASSVAALNYGYTF.

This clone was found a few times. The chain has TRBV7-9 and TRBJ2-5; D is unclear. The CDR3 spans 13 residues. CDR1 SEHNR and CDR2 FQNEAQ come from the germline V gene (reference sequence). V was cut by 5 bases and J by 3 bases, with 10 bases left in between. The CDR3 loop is CASSDTNKETQYF. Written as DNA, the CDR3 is TGTGCCAGCAGCGACACAAACAAAGAGACCCAGTACTTC.

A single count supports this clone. The chain's CDR3 is CASSRSGSSYNEQFF. CDR3 coding DNA: TGTGCCAGCAGTAGGAGCGGTTCCTCCTACAATGAGCAGTTCTTC. The chain is built from TRBV6-5 and TRBJ2-1, with D possibly TRBD2 on 5 matching bases. Germline V CDR1 and CDR2: MNHEY, SVGAGI. The V gene lost 5 bases and the J gene lost 0 bases, with 11 bases spanning the gap. This CDR3 has 15 amino acids.

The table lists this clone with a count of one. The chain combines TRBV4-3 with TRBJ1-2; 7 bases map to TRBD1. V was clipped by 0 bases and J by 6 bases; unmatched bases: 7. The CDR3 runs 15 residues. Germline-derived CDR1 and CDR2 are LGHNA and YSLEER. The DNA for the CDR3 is TGCGCCAGCAGCCAAGATACAGGGGAGGGGGATGGCTACACCTTC. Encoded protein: CASSQDTGEGDGYTF.

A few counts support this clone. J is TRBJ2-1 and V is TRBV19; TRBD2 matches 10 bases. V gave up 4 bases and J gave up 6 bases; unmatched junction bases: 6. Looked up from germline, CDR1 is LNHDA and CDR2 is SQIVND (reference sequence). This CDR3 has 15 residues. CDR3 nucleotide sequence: TGTGCCAGTAGTAGTACTAGCGGGGATGCCAATGAGCAGTTCTTC. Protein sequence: CASSSTSGDANEQFF.

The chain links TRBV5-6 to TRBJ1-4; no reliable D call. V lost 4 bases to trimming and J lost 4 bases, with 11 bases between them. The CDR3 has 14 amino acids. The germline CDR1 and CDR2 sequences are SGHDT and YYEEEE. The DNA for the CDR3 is TGTGCCAGCAGCCCTGGTGGTCATAATGAAAAACTGTTTTTT. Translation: CASSPGGHNEKLFF.

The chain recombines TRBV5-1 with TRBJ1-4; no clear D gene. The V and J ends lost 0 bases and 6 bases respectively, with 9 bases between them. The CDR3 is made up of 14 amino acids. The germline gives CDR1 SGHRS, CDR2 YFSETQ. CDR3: CASSLGDQDEKLFF. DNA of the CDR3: TGCGCCAGCAGCTTGGGGGATCAGGATGAAAAACTGTTTTTT.

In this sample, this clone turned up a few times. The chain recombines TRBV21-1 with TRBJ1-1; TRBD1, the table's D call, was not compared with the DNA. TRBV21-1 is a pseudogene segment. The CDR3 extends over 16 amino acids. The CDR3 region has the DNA TGTGCCAGCAGCAAAGGCTACAGGGGACTCGACACTGAAGCTTTCTTT. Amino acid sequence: CASSKGYRGLDTEAFF.

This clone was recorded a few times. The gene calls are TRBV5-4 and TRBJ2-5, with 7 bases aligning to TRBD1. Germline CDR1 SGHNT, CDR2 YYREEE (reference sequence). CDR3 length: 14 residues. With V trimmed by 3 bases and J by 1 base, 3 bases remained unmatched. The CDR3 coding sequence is TGTGCCAGCAGCTCGGGACAGACCCAAGAGACCCAGTACTTC. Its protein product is CASSSGQTQETQYF.

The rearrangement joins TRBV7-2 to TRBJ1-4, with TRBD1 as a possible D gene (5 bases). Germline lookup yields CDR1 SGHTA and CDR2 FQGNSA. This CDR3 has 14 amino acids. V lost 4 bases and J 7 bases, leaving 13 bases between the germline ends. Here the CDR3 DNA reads TGTGCCAGCAGCTCGACAGTCTCACGTGAAAAACTGTTTTTT. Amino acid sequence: CASSSTVSREKLFF.